This T cell receptor beta chain derives from a study of T cells after yellow fever vaccination (dated by TCRdb to between 2019 and 2020). In the study overall: The SMART-Seq v4 Ultra Low Input RNA kit was used to prepare libraries from fractions with low cell numbers. To follow T-cell clones before and after both primary and booster YFV17D yellow fever vaccination, bulk TCR alpha and beta repertoires underwent longitudinal sequencing. Two healthy male donors, one aged 18 to 30 and one aged 30 to 40 years, made up the cohort. Blood was drawn at multiple timepoints before and after primary and secondary immunization, with bulk PBMC replicates and cell subsets isolated. Here is what the overall study found, with its caveats: A small fraction of clonotypes showed up in both the CD4 and CD8 compartments, probably as a result of convergent recombination. Most clones expanded after primary vaccination (almost 97% of CD4 and around 89% of CD8) were re-detected after the booster, suggesting that broad memory maintenance occurred. FACS-sorted repertoires could contain abundant contaminating clonotypes from the bulk population, so computational filtering was required. Because the study included only a couple of donors, the extent to which the findings can be generalized is limited. The secondary T-cell response was weaker than the primary response but faster, peaking on day 5 instead of day 15.

Taken from the germline V gene, the CDR1 and CDR2 loops are MNHNS and SASEGT. The CDR3 starts with the cysteine, ends with the phenylalanine, and has 13 residues. Here the CDR3 DNA is all that survives: 39 bases in frame from base 1. The junction carries 8 bases between V and J, which are trimmed by 1 base and 5 bases respectively. TCR cDNA was synthesized by 5'RACE template switching, which introduced a universal primer site and unique molecular identifiers. Priming for cDNA synthesis came from both the TCR alpha and TCR beta constant segments. Library amplification involved two PCR steps, and the second step added sample barcodes and sequencing adapters. Libraries were sequenced on Illumina HiSeq 2500 (2x100 bp) or NovaSeq (2x150 bp). The authors' analysis ran thus. MIGEC was used to demultiplex reads and collapse the reads into UMI consensus sequences, and MiXCR was used for V(D)J alignment. Vaccine-responding clonotypes were defined with edgeR using replicate PBMC samples, requiring FDR below 0.01 and a log2 fold change above 5 up to day 15. CD4 or CD8 identity was assigned to each bulk clonotype according to whether the clonotype was present at higher abundance in the sequenced CD4 repertoire or the sequenced CD8 repertoire. The public reads were run again by TCRdb, first through fastp at Q25 and then through MiXCR, and only productive beta chains were kept. When rows share a CDR3 protein, they turn into one entry using the most common DNA and genes. For this entry, the V and J calls and clone size follow TCRdb and not the study's own pipeline. The sample table records approximately 600,000 distinct CDR3 sequences; roughly 12% of these occur just once. 14% to 15% of the sample goes to the ten largest clones.

Taken with the paper, the label for treatment or condition translates to: live attenuated yellow fever vaccine strain. At every blood-draw timepoint, two biological replicates of bulk PBMCs were collected. PBMCs were isolated from peripheral blood using a standard Ficoll-Paque protocol. RNA was extracted with TriZol from bulk PBMCs, CD4 and CD8 fractions, and dextramer-positive and dextramer-negative fractions. On this clonotype: Its antigen specificity is not known. The record has no base qualities; no much larger clone is one base away.

The sequence was obtained from a man aged 25-40 years who received the YFV17D yellow fever vaccine. Source: PBMCs, taken on the day of the yellow fever booster vaccination. In this chain, TRBV6-1 is recombined with TRBJ2-5; confidence is insufficient to name the D gene. In nucleotides, the sequence is TGTGCCAGCAGTGAAGGCAGGACGGAGACCCAGTACTTC. Translated, this is CASSEGRTETQYF.